This entry features one T cell receptor beta chain sequence. This sample was included in a study of OX40 agonist ivuxolimab in advanced cancers. Sequencing used immunoSEQ multiplex PCR; TCRdb keeps in-frame clones, though not all of them. The sample carries some 78,000 clones, 86% recorded once. Germline CDR1 is MNHEY and CDR2 is SVGAGI. V was clipped by 0 bases and J by 3 bases, with 6 bases between them. This CDR3 contains 14 residues. The V call is TRBV6-5, the J call TRBJ1-3; D remains ambiguous. Sample: CD4+ or CD8+ T cells sorted from blood, taken in a trial of the OX40 agonist ivuxolimab. This receptor was obtained from an adult with an advanced solid tumor such as melanoma, head and neck, liver or kidney cancer. CDR3 sequence: CASSYSDNGNTIYF. CDR3 sequence (DNA): TGTGCCAGCAGTTACTCCGATAATGGAAACACCATATATTTT.